Below, 12 T cell receptor beta chains from the same sample are listed, as sequenced in a study of T cells in Graves' hyperthyroidism and ophthalmopathy. Researchers took RNA transcripts and amplified the TCR beta CDR3 regions from them. First-round RT-PCR of the TCR CDR3 relied on the HTBI primer set. TCRdb reprocessed the multiplex PCR reads with MiXCR, giving one entry per CDR3 protein. In the table there are under 400,000 distinct CDR3 sequences, over 12% of which are singletons. Sequences were obtained from blood. The source of these receptors is an older woman with Graves' ophthalmopathy.

V gene TRBV18 combines with J gene TRBJ2-5; perhaps TRBD1 as D (6 bases). Germline V gene lookup returns CDR1 KGHSH and CDR2 LQKENI. The CDR3 runs 15 residues. Trimming removed 4 bases at V and 3 bases at J, with 15 bases between. The chain's CDR3 is CASSLQTGLEETQYF. The CDR3 DNA reads as TGTGCCAGCTCACTTCAAACAGGGCTGGAAGAGACCCAGTACTTC.

This clonotype was seen a few times. The J gene is TRBJ2-3, the V gene TRBV12-3 or TRBV12-4, with 9 bases identical to TRBD1. The CDR3 spans 17 residues. With 7 bases clipped from V and 3 bases from J, the junction kept 14 bases outside the gene matches. CDR3 sequence reads: CASKPGTGRVGTDTQYF. The CDR3 region has the DNA TGTGCCAGCAAACCTGGGACAGGGAGAGTGGGAACAGATACGCAGTATTTT.

This clonotype occurred many times. The V and J genes are TRBV6-1 and TRBJ2-3; 7 bases match TRBD2. V trimming: 11 bases; J trimming: 4 bases; junction bases outside the gene matches: 12. Germline assignment: CDR1 MNHNS and CDR2 SASEGT. This CDR3 spans 14 amino acids. As DNA, the CDR3 is TGTGCCGTAAGACTGGGCGGGAGTGCAGATACGCAGTATTTT. Protein product: CAVRLGGSADTQYF.

The V gene is TRBV12-3 or TRBV12-4, the J gene TRBJ2-7, with 7 bases that match TRBD1. This CDR3 is built from 12 residues. V was clipped by 5 bases and J by 6 bases; unmatched bases: 4. The CDR3 DNA is TGTGCCAGCAGTCCACAGGGGACCGAGCAGTACTTC. This translates into CASSPQGTEQYF.

In its sample, this clonotype was seen many times. The chain employs TRBV20-1 and TRBJ2-7; maybe TRBD2 (6 bases). Looked up from germline, CDR1 is DFQATT and CDR2 is SNEGSKA (reference sequence). The germline V and J ends were trimmed by 6 bases and 4 bases, with 19 bases remaining between them. The CDR3 is made up of 14 amino acids. The CDR3 DNA follows: TGCAGTGCGCGACCGGGACGGGAGCTGTACGAGCAGTACTTC. Its protein is CSARPGRELYEQYF.

This clonotype has ten or more counts. The chain links TRBV18 to TRBJ1-5; D is uncertain. CDR1 KGHSH and CDR2 LQKENI come from the germline V gene. CDR3 length: 14 residues. The V gene lost 6 bases and the J gene lost 3 bases, with 12 bases spanning the gap. The CDR3 sequence is CASSRAANNQPQHF. CDR3 coding DNA: TGTGCCAGCTCTCGTGCAGCTAACAATCAGCCCCAGCATTTT.

This clonotype was recorded a few times. The CDR3, as DNA: TGTGCCAGCAGCTTGCTGGGACAGGGGCATTCACCCCTCCACTTT. Amino acids: CASSLLGQGHSPLHF. The V gene is TRBV5-5, the J gene TRBJ1-6; TRBD1 agrees at 10 bases. Germline V gives CDR1 SGHKS, CDR2 YYEKEE (reference sequence). There are 15 residues in the CDR3. After removal of 1 base from V and 8 bases from J, the junction contained 3 bases not matched to a gene.

This clonotype was seen at least ten times. The chain carries TRBV29-1 and TRBJ2-7; no definite D call. The ends were cut back, 1 base at V and 2 bases at J, with 6 bases in the middle. The CDR3 has 12 amino acids. CDR1 SQVTM and CDR2 ANQGSEA come from the germline V gene. The CDR3 spells CSVEVGTYEQYF. The CDR3, as DNA: TGCAGCGTTGAAGTCGGTACCTACGAGCAGTACTTC.

The sample holds many counts of this clonotype. V is TRBV11-2 and J is TRBJ2-3; TRBD2 matches 7 bases. V lost 6 bases to trimming and J lost 2 bases; unmatched junction nucleotides: 8. This CDR3 comprises 15 residues. The germline V gene has CDR1 SGHAT and CDR2 FQNNGV. The CDR3 DNA is TGTGCCAGCAGTGGACTAGGAGTGGTCACAGATACGCAGTATTTT. Its protein is CASSGLGVVTDTQYF.

This clonotype was seen ten or more times. The chain carries TRBV7-2 and TRBJ1-5; TRBD1 agrees at 8 bases. The CDR3 covers 14 residues. V lost 4 bases to trimming and J lost 4 bases; unmatched junction nucleotides: 3. Looked up from germline, CDR1 is SGHTA and CDR2 is FQGNSA. The CDR3 bases are TGTGCCAGCAGCTCGCGGACAGGGAATCAGCCCCAGCATTTT. This gives the protein CASSSRTGNQPQHF.

As to this clonotype: Possible read error: a much larger clone is one base away. The rearrangement uses TRBV3-1 and TRBJ2-1, with TRBD1 as a possible D gene (6 bases). Germline V gene data show CDR1 as LGHDT and CDR2 as YNNKEL (reference sequence). The CDR3 has 14 residues. The CDR3 sequence: CDSSPWTDNNEQFF. CDR3 bases: TGTGACAGCAGCCCTTGGACAGATAACAATGAGCAGTTCTTC.

This sequence joins TRBV6-4 and TRBJ1-2, with 11 bases fitting TRBD1. Germline V gene sequence: CDR1 MRHNA, CDR2 SNTAGT. The CDR3 contains 16 residues. V was clipped by 6 bases and J by 4 bases; unmatched bases: 10. Here the CDR3 reads CASSPGQGAPSYGYTF. The CDR3 DNA is TGTGCCAGCAGCCCAGGACAGGGGGCGCCCAGCTATGGCTACACCTTC.